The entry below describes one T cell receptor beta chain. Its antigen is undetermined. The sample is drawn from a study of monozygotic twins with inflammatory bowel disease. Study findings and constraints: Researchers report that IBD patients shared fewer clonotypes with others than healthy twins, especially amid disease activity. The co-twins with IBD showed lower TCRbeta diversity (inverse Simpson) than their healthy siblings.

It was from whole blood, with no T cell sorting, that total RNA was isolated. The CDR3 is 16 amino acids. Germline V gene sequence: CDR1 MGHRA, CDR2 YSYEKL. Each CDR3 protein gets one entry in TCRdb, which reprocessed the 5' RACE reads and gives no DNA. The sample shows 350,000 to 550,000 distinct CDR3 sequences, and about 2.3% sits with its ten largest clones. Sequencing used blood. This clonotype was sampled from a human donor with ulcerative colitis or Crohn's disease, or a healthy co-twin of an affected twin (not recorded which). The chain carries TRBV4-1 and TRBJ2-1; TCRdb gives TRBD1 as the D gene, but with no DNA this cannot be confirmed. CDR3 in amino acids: CASSPGATGVGNEQFF.